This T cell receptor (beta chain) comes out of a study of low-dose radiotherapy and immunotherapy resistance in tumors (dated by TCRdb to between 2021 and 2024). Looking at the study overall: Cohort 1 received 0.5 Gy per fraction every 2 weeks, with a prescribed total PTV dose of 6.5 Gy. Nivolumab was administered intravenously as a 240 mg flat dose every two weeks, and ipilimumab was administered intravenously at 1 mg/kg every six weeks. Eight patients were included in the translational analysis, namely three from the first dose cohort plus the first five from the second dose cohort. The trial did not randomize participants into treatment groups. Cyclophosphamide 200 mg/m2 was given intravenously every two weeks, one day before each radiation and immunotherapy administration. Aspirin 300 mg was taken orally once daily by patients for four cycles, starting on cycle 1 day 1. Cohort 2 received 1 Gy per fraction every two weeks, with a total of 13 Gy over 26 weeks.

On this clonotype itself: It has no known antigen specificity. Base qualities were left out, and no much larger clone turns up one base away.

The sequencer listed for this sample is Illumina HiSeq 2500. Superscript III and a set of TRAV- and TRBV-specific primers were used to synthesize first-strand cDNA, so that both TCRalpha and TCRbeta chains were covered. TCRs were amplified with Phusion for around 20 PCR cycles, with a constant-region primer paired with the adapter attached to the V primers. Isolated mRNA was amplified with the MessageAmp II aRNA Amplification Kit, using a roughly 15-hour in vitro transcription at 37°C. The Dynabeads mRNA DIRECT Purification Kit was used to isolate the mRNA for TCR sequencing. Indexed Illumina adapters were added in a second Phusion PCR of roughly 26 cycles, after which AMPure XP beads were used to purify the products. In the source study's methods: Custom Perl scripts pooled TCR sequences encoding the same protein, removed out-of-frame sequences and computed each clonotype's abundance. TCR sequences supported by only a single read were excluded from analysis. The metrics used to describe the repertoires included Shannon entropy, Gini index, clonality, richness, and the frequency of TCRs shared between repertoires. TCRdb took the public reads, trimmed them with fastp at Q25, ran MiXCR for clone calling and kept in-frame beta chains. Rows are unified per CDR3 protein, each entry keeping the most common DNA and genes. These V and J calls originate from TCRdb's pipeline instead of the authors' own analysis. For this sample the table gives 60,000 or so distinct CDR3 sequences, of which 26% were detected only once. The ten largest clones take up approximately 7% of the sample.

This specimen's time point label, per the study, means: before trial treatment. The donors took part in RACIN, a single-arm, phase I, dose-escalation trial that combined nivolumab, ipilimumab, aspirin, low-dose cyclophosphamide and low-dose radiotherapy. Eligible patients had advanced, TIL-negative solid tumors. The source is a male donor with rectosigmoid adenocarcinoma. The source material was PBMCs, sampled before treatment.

In nucleotides, the sequence is TGTGCCAGCAGCACGGTACAGGGTCGAACCTACGAGCAGTACTTC. It translates as CASSTVQGRTYEQYF. The chain was built from TRBV11-2 and TRBJ2-7; the D gene is possibly TRBD1, with 6 bases matching. The CDR3 sequence holds 15 residues, the cysteine and phenylalanine included. Of the read, only the CDR3 DNA is kept; its 45 bases are in frame from base 1. CDR1 and CDR2 are read off the germline V gene as SGHAT and FQNNGV. Trimming removed 5 bases from V and 2 bases from J, leaving 16 bases between the germline ends.